The clone carrying this T cell receptor beta chain occurred many times. Its target is unknown. In the authors' workflow: The distant-metastasis classifier for papillary thyroid cancer was built from CDR3 differences across clinicopathological groups. With MiXCR, TCRdb reprocessed the PCR reads. TCRdb's processing, not the authors', yielded these V and J calls. The sample has 75,000 to 95,000 clones, approximately 11% seen once; the top ten hold 10% to 12%. The data are from a study of metastatic and nonmetastatic thyroid tumors. About the research overall: Repertoire comparison spanned blood and tumor or nodule tissue of malignant and benign thyroid patients.

Study-level results: Benign nodules reportedly had significantly lower TCR beta diversity than malignant thyroid tumors in blood and tumor.

Germline V gene lookup returns CDR1 SGHAT and CDR2 FQDESV (reference sequence). CDR3 size: 16 residues. The V and J ends lost 6 bases and 4 bases respectively, with 18 bases between them. Each patient went into thyroid surgery without having received any treatment. This chain uses TRBV11-1 with TRBJ2-2, with D perhaps TRBD1 or TRBD2 (5 bases each). The material sequenced was blood. This TCR was sampled from a female donor with papillary thyroid cancer or a benign thyroid nodule (not recorded which). Some clones in this sample may be carry-over from other donors' samples. CDR3 coding DNA: TGTGCCAGCAGGGGGACCCCGAGCCGGGGCACCGGGGAGCTGTTTTTT. Its protein product is CASRGTPSRGTGELFF.